Sequencing of this T cell receptor beta chain was carried out in a study of T cells after yellow fever vaccination. Synthesis of TCR cDNA relied on 5'RACE template switching, which attached a universal primer site and UMIs. TCRdb redid the calling of the 5' RACE reads with MiXCR, one entry per CDR3 protein. This repertoire shows around 250,000 distinct CDR3 sequences, 6% to 7.5% found once; its top ten account for approximately 0.87%. Trimming at V came to 3 bases and at J to 4 bases, leaving 23 bases not matched to a gene. Germline V CDR1 and CDR2: SGDLS, YYNGEE. CDR3 length: 21 amino acids. The sample in question was CD4+ T cells sorted from PBMCs, obtained 15 days after the yellow fever booster vaccination. The genes are TRBV9 and TRBJ2-1; 9 bases agree with TRBD2. The TCR comes from a man between 25 and 39 years old who received the YFV17D yellow fever vaccine. In DNA, the CDR3 is TGTGCCAGCAGCGCCCATTGGAGTCCGGGACTAGCACGAACGGGATACAATGAGCAGTTCTTC. Translated: CASSAHWSPGLARTGYNEQFF.